This T cell receptor beta chain was identified during a study of Graves' ophthalmopathy and Graves' hyperthyroidism. Presentation of ophthalmopathy in the donors involved moderate-to-severe activity, CAS ≥3, NOSPECS ≥4 and a duration under 3 months. Pregnancy or lactation, uncontrolled infections and other autoimmune diseases were grounds for excluding patients. The diagnosis combined clinical symptoms, thyroxine, TRAb, thyroid ultrasound and orbital computed tomography scans. A note on this clonotype: Its target is not known. A much larger clonotype is one base distant, so this may be a read error.

As the template, RNA transcripts were used to amplify TCR beta CDR3 regions. Investigators did first-round RT-PCR with HTBI primers, then second-round multiplex PCR. TCRdb itself ran the multiplex PCR reads through MiXCR, one entry per CDR3 protein. The table shows fewer than 70,000 distinct CDR3 sequences, with roughly 46% occurring only once. Study-level results: The model flagged ophthalmopathy progression at 55% to 71% sensitivity and 72.22% specificity.

The CDR3 extends over 13 amino acids. Germline lookup yields CDR1 MNHEY and CDR2 SVGEGT. The chain couples TRBV6-2 or TRBV6-3 to TRBJ1-1; TRBD1 might be the D (5 bases). The origin of this receptor is an adult woman with Graves' ophthalmopathy. The specimen was peripheral blood. The DNA of the CDR3 is TGTGCCAGCAGCTCGGGGGGGATCACTGAAGCTTCCTTT. Amino acids: CASSSGGITEASF.